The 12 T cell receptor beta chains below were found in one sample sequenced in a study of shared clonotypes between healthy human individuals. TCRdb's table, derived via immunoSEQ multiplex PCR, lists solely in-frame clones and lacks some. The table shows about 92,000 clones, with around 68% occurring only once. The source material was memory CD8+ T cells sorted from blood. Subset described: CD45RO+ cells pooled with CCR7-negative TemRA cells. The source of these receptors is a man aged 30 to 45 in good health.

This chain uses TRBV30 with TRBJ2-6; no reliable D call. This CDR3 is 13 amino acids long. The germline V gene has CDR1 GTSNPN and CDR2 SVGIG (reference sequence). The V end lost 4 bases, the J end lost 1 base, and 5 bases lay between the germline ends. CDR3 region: CAWTYSGANVLTF. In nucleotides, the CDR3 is TGTGCCTGGACATATTCTGGGGCCAACGTCCTGACTTTC.

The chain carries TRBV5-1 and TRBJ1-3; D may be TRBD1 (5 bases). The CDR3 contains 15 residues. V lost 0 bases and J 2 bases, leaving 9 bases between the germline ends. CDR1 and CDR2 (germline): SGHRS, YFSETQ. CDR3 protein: CASSLEGAAGNTIYF. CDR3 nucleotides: TGCGCCAGCAGCTTGGAAGGGGCGGCTGGAAACACCATATATTTT.

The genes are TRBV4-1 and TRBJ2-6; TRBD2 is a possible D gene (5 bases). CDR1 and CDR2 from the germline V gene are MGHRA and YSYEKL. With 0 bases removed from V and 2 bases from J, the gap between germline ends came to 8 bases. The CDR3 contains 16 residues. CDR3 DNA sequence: TGCGCCAGCAGCCAAGACGGAGGAACTGGGGCCAACGTCCTGACTTTC. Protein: CASSQDGGTGANVLTF.

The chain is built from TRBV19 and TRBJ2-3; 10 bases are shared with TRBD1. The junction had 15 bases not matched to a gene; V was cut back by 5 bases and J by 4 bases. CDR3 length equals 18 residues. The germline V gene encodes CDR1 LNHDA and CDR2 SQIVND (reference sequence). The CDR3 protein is CASSPRDRGSPGADTQYF. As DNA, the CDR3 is TGTGCCAGTAGTCCCCGGGACAGGGGCTCCCCCGGCGCAGATACGCAGTATTTT.

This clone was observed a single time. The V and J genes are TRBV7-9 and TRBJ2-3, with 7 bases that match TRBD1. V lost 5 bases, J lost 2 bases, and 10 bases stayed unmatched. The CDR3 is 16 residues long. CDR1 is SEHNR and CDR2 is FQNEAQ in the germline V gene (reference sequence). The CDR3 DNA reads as TGTGCCAGCAGCCCCGAAGGGACAGCCGACACAGATACGCAGTATTTT. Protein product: CASSPEGTADTDTQYF.

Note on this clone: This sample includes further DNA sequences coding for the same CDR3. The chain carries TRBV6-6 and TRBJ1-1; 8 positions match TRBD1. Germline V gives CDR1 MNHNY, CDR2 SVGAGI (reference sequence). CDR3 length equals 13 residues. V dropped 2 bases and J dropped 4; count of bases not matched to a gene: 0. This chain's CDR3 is CASSYTGGTEAFF. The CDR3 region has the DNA TGTGCCAGCAGTTACACAGGGGGCACTGAAGCTTTCTTT.

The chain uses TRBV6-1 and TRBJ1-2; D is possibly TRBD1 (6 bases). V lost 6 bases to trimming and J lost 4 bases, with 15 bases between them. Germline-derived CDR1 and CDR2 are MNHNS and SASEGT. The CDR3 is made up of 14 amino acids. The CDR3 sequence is CASREQGSSYGYTF. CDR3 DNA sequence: TGTGCCAGCAGAGAACAGGGTTCCAGCTATGGCTACACCTTC.

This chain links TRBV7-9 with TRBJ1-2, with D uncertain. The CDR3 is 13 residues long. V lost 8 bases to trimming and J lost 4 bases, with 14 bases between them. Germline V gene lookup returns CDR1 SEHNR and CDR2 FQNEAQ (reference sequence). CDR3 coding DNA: TGTGCCAGCCTCCCGGGCGGGTCCTATGGCTACACCTTC. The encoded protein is CASLPGGSYGYTF. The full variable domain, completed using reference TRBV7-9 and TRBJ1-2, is DTGVSQNPRHKITKRGQNVTFRCDPISEHNRLYWYRQTLGQGPEFLTYFQNEAQLEKSRLLSDRFSAERPKGSFSTLEIQRTEQGDSAMYLCASLPGGSYGYTFGSGTRLTVV.

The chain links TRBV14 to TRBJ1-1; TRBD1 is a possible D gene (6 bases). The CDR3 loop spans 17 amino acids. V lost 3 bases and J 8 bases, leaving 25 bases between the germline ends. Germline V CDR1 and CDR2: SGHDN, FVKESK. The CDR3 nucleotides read TGTGCCAGCAGCCAGATACCCGGCCCCAGGGGACGTCAAGAAGCTTTCTTT. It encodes CASSQIPGPRGRQEAFF.

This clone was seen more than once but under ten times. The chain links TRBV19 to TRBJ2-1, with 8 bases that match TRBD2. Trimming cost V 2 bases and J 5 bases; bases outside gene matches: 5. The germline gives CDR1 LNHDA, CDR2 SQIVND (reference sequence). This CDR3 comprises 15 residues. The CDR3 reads CASSISGSGNNEQFF. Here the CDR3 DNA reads TGTGCCAGTAGTATAAGCGGGAGTGGGAACAATGAGCAGTTCTTC.

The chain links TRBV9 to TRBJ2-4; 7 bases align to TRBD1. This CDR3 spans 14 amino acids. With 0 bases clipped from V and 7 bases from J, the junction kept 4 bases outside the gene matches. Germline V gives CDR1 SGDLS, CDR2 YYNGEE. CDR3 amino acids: CASSVDQTGNIQYF. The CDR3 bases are TGTGCCAGCAGCGTAGATCAGACAGGGAACATTCAGTACTTC.

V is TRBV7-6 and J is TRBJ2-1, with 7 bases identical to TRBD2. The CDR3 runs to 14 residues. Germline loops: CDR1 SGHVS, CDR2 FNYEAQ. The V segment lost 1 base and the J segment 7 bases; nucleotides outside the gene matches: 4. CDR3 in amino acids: CASSLGTRGNEQFF. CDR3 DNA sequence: TGTGCCAGCAGCTTAGGGACTAGAGGTAATGAGCAGTTCTTC. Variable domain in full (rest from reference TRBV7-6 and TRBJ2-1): GAGVSQSPRYKVTKRGQDVALRCDPISGHVSLYWYRQALGQGPEFLTYFNYEAQQDKSGLPNDRFSAERPEGSISTLTIQRTEQRDSAMYRCASSLGTRGNEQFFGPGTRLTVL.